This TCR beta chain was captured in a study of blood T cell repertoires in COVID-19. Germline CDR1 and CDR2: GTSNPN and SVGIG (reference sequence). The CDR3 runs to 13 residues. The V and J ends lost 3 bases and 8 bases respectively, with 11 bases between them. Produced via immunoSEQ multiplex PCR; TCRdb's table is partial and in-frame only. The table has 140,000 to 150,000 clones, around nine tenths seen once. Input material: peripheral blood. The V and J genes are TRBV30 and TRBJ1-6, with D perhaps TRBD1 (5 bases). The receptor was derived from a woman aged 50 to 60 with active or convalescent COVID-19. CDR3 DNA sequence: TGTGCCTGGAGGAGAGCACAGGATTCACCCCTCCACTTT. As protein: CAWRRAQDSPLHF.